This T cell receptor (beta chain) stems from a study of shared clonotypes between healthy human individuals. Trimming shortened V by 3 bases and J by 5 bases, and 16 bases separated the two germline ends. CDR1 and CDR2 (germline): MDHEN, SYDVKM. This CDR3 is built from 16 residues. Study-level results: With several donors compared, 4.5% to 6.5% of naive CD4 clonotypes were shared. It was the non-shared clonotypes that had lower generation probabilities than clonotypes shared by all four donors.

This clone was seen a few times. Its specificity is unknown. Genomic DNA of each subset was evenly split across several immunoSEQ plates. Libraries were prepared by immunoSEQ multiplex PCR; TCRdb keeps only in-frame clonotypes and omits some of them. The sample carries about 340,000 clones, around 67% recorded once. The material sequenced was memory CD4+ T cells sorted from blood. As for subset: CD45RA-negative fraction. This chain links TRBV28 with TRBJ2-2; D call uncertain. This receptor was obtained from a man aged 30 to 39 in good health. CDR3 sequence (DNA): TGTGCCAGCAGTTTTTTTAGATTGGCTAAGACCGGGGAGCTGTTTTTT. Amino acid sequence: CASSFFRLAKTGELFF.